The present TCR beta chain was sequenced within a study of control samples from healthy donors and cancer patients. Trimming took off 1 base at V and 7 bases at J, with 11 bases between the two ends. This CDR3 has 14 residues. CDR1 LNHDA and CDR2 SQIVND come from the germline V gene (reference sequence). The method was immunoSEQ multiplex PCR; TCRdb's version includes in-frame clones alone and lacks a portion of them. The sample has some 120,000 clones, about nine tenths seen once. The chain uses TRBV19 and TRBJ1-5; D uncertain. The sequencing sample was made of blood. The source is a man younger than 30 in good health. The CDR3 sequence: CASSIAKGGQPQHF. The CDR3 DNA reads TGTGCCAGTAGTATAGCCAAGGGAGGGCAGCCCCAGCATTTT.